Listed below are T cell receptor beta chains from one sample, sequenced in a study of blood T cell repertoires in COVID-19. Generated by immunoSEQ multiplex PCR, the TCRdb table keeps only in-frame clones and is missing some. The table shows over 250,000 clones, with around 90% occurring only once. The specimen was peripheral blood. These receptors originate from a woman between 50 and 59 years old with COVID-19, enrolled during active disease. The CDR3 runs from the conserved cysteine through the conserved F or W. A D gene is named only where the DNA matches it firmly. Size is omitted from some rows. Given values are once, few, many or a class for expanded clones.

j_gene,abundance,d_gene,v_gene,CDR3aa,CDR3nt
TRBJ2-3,-,TRBD2,TRBV4-1,CASSQAGASGRTDTQYF,TGCGCCAGCAGCCAAGCTGGAGCGAGCGGGAGAACAGATACGCAGTATTTT
TRBJ1-5,-,-,TRBV27,CASSLSNGQTQHF,TGTGCCAGCAGTTTATCGAATGGCCAGACCCAGCATTTT
TRBJ1-6,-,TRBD1,TRBV19,CASSPTGLPLHF,TGTGCCAGTAGCCCGACAGGGTTACCCCTCCACTTT
TRBJ1-1,-,-,TRBV7-9,CASSLGREDTEAFF,TGTGCCAGCAGCTTGGGCAGGGAGGACACTGAAGCTTTCTTT
TRBJ1-1,few,-,TRBV7-2,CASSLVGRNTEAFF,TGTGCCAGCAGCTTAGTGGGGAGGAACACTGAAGCTTTCTTT
TRBJ2-3,-,-,TRBV7-3,CASSLAAPDTQYF,TGTGCCAGCAGCTTAGCGGCCCCAGATACGCAGTATTTT
TRBJ1-3,-,-,TRBV5-1,CASSLEGRGYTIYF,TGCGCCAGCAGCTTGGAAGGGAGGGGATACACCATATATTTT
TRBJ2-1,-,TRBD1,TRBV9,CASSVGSDRGAYNEQFF,TGTGCCAGCAGCGTAGGGTCGGACAGGGGGGCCTACAATGAGCAGTTCTTC
TRBJ1-2,-,-,TRBV19,CASTDVGQSVSIYGYTF,TGTGCCAGTACCGACGTGGGTCAGAGCGTATCCATCTATGGCTACACCTTC
TRBJ2-6,-,-,TRBV2,CASSALPLSGANVLTF,TGTGCCAGCAGTGCCCTACCACTCTCTGGGGCCAACGTCCTGACTTTC
TRBJ1-5,-,-,TRBV4-3,CASSQSTGNQPQHF,TGCGCCAGCAGCCAATCGACAGGCAATCAGCCCCAGCATTTT
TRBJ2-1,-,-,TRBV5-1,CASSLANYYNEQFF,TGCGCCAGCAGCTTGGCGAACTACTACAATGAGCAGTTCTTC
TRBJ1-4,-,TRBD1,TRBV3-1/TRBV3-2,CASSQDFWTGIEKLFF,TGTGCCAGCAGCCAAGACTTTTGGACAGGGATTGAAAAACTGTTTTTT
TRBJ2-7,-,TRBD2,TRBV5-1,CASSSLAGPESEQYF,TGCGCCAGCAGCAGTCTAGCGGGACCTGAGTCCGAGCAGTACTTC
TRBJ1-3,-,-,TRBV4-3,CASSQDTGNTIYF,TGCGCCAGCAGCCAAGATACTGGAAACACCATATATTTT